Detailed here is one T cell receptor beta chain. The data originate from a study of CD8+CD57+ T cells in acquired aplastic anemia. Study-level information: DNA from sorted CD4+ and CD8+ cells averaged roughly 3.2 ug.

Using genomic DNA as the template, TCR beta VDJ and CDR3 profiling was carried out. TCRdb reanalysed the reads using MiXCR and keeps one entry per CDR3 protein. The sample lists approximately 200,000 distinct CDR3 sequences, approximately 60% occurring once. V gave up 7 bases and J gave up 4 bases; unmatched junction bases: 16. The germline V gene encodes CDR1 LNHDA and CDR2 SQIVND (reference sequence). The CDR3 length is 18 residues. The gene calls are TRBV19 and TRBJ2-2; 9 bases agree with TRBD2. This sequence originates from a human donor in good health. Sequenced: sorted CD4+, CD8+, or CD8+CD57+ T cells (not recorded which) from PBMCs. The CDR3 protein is CASNPMGGAGGPTGELFF. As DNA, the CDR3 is TGTGCCAGTAATCCCATGGGGGGCGCGGGGGGGCCCACCGGGGAGCTGTTTTTT.